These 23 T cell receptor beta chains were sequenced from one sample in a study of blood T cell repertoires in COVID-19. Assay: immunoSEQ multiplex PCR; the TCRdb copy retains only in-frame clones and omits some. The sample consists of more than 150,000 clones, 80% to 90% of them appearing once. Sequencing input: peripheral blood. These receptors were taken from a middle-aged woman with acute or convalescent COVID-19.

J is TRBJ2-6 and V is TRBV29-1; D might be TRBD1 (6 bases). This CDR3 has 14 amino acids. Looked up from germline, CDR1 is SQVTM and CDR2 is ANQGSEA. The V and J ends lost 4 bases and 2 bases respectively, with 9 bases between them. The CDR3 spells CSVAYRAGANVLTF. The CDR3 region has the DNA TGCAGCGTTGCTTACAGGGCTGGGGCCAACGTCCTGACTTTC.

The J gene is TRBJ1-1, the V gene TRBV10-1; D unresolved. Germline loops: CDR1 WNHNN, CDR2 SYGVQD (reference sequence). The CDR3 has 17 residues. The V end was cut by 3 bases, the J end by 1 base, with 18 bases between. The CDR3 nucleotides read TGCGCCAGCAGTGAAGACGTTGAGGTTCTTAGGAACACTGAAGCTTTCTTT. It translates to CASSEDVEVLRNTEAFF.

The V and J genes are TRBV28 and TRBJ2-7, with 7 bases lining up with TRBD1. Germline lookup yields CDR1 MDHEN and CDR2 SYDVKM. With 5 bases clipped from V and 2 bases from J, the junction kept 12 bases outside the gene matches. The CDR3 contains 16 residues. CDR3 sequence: CASSPATGVRAYEQYF. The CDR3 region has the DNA TGTGCCAGCAGTCCGGCAACAGGGGTAAGGGCCTACGAGCAGTACTTC.

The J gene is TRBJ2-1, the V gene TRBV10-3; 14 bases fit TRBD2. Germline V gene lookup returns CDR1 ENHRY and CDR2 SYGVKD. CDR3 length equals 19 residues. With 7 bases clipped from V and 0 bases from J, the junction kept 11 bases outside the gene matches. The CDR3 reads CAIKGSGLAGDNSYNEQFF. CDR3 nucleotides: TGTGCCATCAAAGGGTCGGGACTAGCGGGGGACAACTCCTACAATGAGCAGTTCTTC.

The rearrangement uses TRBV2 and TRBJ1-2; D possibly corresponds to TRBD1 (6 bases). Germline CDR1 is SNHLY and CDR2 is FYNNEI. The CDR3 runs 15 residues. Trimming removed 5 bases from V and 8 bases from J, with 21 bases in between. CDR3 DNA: TGTGCCAGCAGTCTATCAGGGCAGGGGAGGGGAGGCTACACCTTC. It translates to CASSLSGQGRGGYTF.

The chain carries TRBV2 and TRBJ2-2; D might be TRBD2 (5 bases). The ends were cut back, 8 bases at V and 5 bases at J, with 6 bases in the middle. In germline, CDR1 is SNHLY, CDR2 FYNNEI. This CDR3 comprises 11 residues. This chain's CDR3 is CASGGTGELFF. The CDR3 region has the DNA TGTGCCAGCGGAGGTACCGGGGAGCTGTTTTTT.

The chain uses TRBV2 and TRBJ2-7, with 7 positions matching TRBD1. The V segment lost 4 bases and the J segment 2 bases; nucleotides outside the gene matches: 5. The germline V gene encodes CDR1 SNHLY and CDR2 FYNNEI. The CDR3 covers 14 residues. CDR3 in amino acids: CASSGQGRPYEQYF. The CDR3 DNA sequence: TGTGCCAGCAGTGGACAGGGACGTCCCTACGAGCAGTACTTC.

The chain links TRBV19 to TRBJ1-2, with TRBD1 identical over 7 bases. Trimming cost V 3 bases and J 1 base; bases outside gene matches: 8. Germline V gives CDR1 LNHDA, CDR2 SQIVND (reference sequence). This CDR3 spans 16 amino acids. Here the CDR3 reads CASSIPPGQDNYGYTF. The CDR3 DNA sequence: TGTGCCAGTAGTATCCCCCCCGGACAGGATAACTATGGCTACACCTTC.

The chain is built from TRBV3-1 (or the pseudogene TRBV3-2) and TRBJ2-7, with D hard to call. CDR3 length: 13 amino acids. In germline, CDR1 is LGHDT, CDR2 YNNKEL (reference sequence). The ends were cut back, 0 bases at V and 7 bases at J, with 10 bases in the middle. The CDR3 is CASSQESTEEQYF. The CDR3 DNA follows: TGTGCCAGCAGCCAAGAGAGTACGGAGGAGCAGTACTTC.

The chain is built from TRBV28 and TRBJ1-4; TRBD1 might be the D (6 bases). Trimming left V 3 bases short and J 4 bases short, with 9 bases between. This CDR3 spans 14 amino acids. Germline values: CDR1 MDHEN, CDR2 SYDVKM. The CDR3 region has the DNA TGTGCCAGCAGTTTCAGGGGTGGTAATGAAAAACTGTTTTTT. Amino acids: CASSFRGGNEKLFF.

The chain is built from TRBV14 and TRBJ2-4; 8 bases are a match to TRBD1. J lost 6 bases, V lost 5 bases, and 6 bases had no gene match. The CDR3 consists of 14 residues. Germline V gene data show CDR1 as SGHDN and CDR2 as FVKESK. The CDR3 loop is CASSLLGQANIQYF. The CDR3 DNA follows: TGTGCCAGCAGCTTACTGGGACAGGCAAACATTCAGTACTTC.

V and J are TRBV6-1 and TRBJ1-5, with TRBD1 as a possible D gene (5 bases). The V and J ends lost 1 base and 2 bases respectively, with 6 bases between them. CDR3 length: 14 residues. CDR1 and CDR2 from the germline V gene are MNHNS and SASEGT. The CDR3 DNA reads TGTGCCAGCAGTGAAGGGGGGGGCAATCAGCCCCAGCATTTT. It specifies CASSEGGGNQPQHF.

This CDR3 is CAWRRQGNTEAFF. The CDR3 coding sequence is TGTGCCTGGAGGCGACAGGGCAACACTGAAGCTTTCTTT. The chain employs TRBV30 and TRBJ1-1; TRBD1 matches at 7 bases. CDR3 size: 13 residues. The germline CDR1 and CDR2 sequences are GTSNPN and SVGIG (reference sequence). The ends lost 3 bases at V and 2 bases at J; junction bases unmatched: 3. The full variable domain, with the rest looked up from reference TRBV30 and TRBJ1-1, is SQTIHQWPATLVQPVGSPLSLECTVEGTSNPNLYWYRQAAGRGLQLLFYSVGIGQISSEVPQNLSASRPQDRQFILSSKKLLLSDSGFYLCAWRRQGNTEAFFGQGTRLTVV.

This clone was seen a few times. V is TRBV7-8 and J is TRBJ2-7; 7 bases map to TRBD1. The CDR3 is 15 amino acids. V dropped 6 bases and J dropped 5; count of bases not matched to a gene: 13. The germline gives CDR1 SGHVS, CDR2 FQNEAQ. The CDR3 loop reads CASSPRGWGFHEQYF. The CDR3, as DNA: TGTGCCAGCAGTCCCAGGGGGTGGGGTTTCCACGAGCAGTACTTC. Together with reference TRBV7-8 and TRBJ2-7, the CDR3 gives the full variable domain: GAGVSQSPRYKVAKRGQDVALRCDPISGHVSLFWYQQALGQGPEFLTYFQNEAQLDKSGLPSDRFFAERPEGSVSTLKIQRTQQEDSAVYLCASSPRGWGFHEQYFGPGTRLTVT.

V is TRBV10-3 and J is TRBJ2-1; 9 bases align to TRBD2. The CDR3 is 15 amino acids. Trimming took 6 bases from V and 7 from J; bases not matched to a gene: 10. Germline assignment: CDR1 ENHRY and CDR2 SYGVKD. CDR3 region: CAISSSGDVFNEQFF. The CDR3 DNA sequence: TGTGCCATCAGCTCTAGCGGGGATGTATTTAATGAGCAGTTCTTC.

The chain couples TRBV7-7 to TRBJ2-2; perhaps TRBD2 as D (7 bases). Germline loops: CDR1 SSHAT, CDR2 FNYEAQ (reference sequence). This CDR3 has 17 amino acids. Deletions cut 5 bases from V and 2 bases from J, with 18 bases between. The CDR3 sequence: CASSPSRRGGNTGELFF. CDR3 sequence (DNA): TGTGCCAGCAGCCCGAGTCGGAGGGGGGGAAACACCGGGGAGCTGTTTTTT.

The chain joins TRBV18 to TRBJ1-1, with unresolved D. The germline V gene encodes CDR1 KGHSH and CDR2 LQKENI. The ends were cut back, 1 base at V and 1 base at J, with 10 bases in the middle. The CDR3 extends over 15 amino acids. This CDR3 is CASSPRALPNTEAFF. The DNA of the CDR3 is TGTGCCAGCTCACCACGAGCTCTCCCGAACACTGAAGCTTTCTTT. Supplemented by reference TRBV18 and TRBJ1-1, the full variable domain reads NAGVMQNPRHLVRRRGQEARLRCSPMKGHSHVYWYRQLPEEGLKFMVYLQKENIIDESGMPKERFSAEFPKEGPSILRIQQVVRGDSAAYFCASSPRALPNTEAFFGQGTRLTVV.

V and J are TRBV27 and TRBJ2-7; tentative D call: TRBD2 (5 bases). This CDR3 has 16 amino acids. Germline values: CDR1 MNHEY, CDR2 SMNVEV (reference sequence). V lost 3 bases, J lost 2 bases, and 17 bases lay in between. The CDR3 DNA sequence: TGTGCCAGCAGTTTCTCCGGGTCAAGAGGGACCTACGAGCAGTACTTC. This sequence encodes CASSFSGSRGTYEQYF.

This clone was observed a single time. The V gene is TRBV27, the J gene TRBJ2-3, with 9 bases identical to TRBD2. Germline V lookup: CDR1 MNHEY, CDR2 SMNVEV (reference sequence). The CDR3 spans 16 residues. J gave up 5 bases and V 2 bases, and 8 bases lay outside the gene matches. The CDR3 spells CASSLVGGGARDTQYF. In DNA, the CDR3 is TGTGCCAGCAGTTTAGTGGGCGGGGGGGCCAGAGATACGCAGTATTTT.

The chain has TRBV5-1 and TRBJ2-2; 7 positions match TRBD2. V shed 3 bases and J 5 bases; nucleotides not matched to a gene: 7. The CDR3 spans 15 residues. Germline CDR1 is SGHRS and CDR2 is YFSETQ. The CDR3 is CASSSGLGRTGELFF. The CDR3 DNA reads TGCGCCAGCAGCTCTGGACTAGGTCGAACCGGGGAGCTGTTTTTT.

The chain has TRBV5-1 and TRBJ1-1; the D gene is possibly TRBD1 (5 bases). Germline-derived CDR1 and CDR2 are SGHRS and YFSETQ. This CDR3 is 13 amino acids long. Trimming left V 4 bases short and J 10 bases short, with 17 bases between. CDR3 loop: CASSNDSFLSAFF. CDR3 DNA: TGCGCCAGCAGCAATGACAGCTTTTTGTCAGCTTTCTTT.

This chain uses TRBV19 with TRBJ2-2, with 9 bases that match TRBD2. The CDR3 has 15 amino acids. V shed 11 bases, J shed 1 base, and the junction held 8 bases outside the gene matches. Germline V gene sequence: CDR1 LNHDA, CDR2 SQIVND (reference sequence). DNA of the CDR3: TGTGCCTCCCACCTAGCGGGAAGGAACACCGGGGAGCTGTTTTTT. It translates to CASHLAGRNTGELFF.

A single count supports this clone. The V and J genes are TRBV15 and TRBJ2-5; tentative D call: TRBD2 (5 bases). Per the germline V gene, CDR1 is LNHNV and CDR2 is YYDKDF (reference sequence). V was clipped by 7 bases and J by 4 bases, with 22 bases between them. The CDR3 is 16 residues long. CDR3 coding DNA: TGTGCCACCAACACACCTAACGGGCTAGGAGGAGAGACCCAGTACTTC. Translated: CATNTPNGLGGETQYF.